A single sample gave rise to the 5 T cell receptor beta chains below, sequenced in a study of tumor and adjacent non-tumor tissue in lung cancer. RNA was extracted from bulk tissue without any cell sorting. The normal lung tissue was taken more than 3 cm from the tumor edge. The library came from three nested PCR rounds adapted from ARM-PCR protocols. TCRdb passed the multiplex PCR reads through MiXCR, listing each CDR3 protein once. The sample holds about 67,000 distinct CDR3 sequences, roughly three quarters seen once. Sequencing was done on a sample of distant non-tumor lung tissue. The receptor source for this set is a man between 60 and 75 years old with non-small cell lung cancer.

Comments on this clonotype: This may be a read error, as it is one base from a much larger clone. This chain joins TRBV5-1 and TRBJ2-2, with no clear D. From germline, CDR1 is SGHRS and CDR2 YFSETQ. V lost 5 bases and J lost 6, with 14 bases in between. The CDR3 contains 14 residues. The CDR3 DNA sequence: TGCGCCAGCAGGTCGGAACTACTTTCCGGGGAGCTGTTTTTT. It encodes CASRSELLSGELFF.

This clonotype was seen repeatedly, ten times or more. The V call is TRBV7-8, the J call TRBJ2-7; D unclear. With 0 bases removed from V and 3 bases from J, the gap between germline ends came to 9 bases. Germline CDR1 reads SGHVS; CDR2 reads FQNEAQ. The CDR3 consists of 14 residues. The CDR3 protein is CASSLASNSYEQYF. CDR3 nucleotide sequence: TGTGCCAGCAGCTTAGCCTCAAACAGCTACGAGCAGTACTTC. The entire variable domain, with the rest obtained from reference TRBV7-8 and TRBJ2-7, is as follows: GAGVSQSPRYKVAKRGQDVALRCDPISGHVSLFWYQQALGQGPEFLTYFQNEAQLDKSGLPSDRFFAERPEGSVSTLKIQRTQQEDSAVYLCASSLASNSYEQYFGPGTRLTVT.

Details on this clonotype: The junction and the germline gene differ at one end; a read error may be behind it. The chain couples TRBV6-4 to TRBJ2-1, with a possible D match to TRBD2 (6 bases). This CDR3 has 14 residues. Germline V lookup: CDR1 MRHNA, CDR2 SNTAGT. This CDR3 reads CATSDSGTCNEQFF. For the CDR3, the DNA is TGTGCCACCAGTGACTCCGGGACTTGCAATGAGCAGTTCTTC.

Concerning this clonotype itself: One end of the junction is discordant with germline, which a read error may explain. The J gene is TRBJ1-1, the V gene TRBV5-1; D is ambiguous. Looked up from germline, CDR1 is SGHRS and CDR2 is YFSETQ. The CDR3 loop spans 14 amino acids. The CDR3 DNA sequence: TGCGCCAGGAGCTTGGCGAATGGTGAGGGAAGGGCTTTCTTT. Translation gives CARSLANGEGRAFF. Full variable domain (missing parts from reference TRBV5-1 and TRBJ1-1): KAGVTQTPRYLIKTRGQQVTLSCSPISGHRSVSWYQQTPGQGLQFLFEYFSETQRNKGNFPGRFSGRQFSNSRSEMNVSTLELGDSALYLCARSLANGEGRAFFGQGTRLTVV.

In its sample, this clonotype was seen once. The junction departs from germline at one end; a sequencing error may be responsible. The CDR3 loop reads CASSYGTGDGNTF. CDR3 in DNA: TGTGCCAGCAGCTACGGGACAGGTGATGGCAACACCTTC. The V gene is TRBV6-1, the J gene TRBJ1-2, with TRBD1 matching 8 bases. Germline assignment: CDR1 MNHNS and CDR2 SASEGT. This CDR3 region has 13 residues.